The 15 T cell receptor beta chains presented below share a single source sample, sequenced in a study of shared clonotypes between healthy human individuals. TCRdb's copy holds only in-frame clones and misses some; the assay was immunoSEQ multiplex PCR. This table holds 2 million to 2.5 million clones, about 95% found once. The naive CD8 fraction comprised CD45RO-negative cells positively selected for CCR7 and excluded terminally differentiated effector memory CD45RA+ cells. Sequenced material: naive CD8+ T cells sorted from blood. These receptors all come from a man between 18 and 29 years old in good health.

The CDR3 loop reads CASRGGVVGPTYNSPLHF. CDR3 bases: TGTGCCAGCAGGGGGGGGGTGGTAGGGCCTACCTATAATTCACCCCTCCACTTT. V is TRBV28 and J is TRBJ1-6; a weak D match, TRBD1 (5 bases). This CDR3 is 18 amino acids long. Trimming removed 6 bases from V and 2 bases from J, with 20 bases in between. Germline CDR1 MDHEN, CDR2 SYDVKM.

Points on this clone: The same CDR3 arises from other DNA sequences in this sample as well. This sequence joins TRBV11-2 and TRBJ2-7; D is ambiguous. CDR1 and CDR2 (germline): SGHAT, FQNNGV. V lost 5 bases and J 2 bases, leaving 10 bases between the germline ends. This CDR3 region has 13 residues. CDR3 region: CASSLTPTYEQYF. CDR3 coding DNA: TGTGCCAGCAGCCTGACTCCTACCTACGAGCAGTACTTC. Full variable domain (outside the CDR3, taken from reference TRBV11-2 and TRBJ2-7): EAGVAQSPRYKIIEKRQSVAFWCNPISGHATLYWYQQILGQGPKLLIQFQNNGVVDDSQLPKDRFSAERLKGVDSTLKIQPAKLEDSAVYLCASSLTPTYEQYFGPGTRLTVT.

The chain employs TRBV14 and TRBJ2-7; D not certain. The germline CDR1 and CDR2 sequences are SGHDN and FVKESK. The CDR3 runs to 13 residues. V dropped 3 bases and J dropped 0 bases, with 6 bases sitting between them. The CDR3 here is CASSQSDSYEQYF. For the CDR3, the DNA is TGTGCCAGCAGCCAGTCCGACTCCTACGAGCAGTACTTC.

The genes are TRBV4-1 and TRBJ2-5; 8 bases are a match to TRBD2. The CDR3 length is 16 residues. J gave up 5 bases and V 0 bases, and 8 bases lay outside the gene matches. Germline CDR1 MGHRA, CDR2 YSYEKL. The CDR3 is CASSQDRAGGRETQYF. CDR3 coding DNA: TGCGCCAGCAGCCAAGACCGCGCGGGGGGCCGGGAGACCCAGTACTTC.

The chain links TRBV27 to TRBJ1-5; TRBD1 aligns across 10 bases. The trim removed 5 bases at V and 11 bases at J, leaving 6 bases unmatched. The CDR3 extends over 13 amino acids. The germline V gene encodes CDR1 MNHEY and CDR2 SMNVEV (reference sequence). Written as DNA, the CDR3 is TGTGCCAGCAGTGGGGACAGGGGAGGGTCCCAGCATTTT. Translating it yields CASSGDRGGSQHF.

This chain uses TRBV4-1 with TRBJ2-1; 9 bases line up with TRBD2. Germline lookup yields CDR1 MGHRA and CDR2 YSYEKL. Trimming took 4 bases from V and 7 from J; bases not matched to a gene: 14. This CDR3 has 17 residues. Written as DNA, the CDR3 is TGCGCCAGCAGCCTTGAGAGGATAGCGGGAGTTGAGAATGAGCAGTTCTTC. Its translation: CASSLERIAGVENEQFF.

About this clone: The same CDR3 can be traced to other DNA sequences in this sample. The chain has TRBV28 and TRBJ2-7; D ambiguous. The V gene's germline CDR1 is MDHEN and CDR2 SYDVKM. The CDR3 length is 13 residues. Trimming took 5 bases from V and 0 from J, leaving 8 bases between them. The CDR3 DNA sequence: TGTGCCAGCAGTCCGACACTCTCCTACGAGCAGTACTTC. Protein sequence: CASSPTLSYEQYF.

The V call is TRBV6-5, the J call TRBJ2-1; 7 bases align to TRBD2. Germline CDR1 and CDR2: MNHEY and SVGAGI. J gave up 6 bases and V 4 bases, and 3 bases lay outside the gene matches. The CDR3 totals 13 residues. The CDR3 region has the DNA TGTGCCAGCAGTTTTGCGGGAGTCAATGAGCAGTTCTTC. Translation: CASSFAGVNEQFF.

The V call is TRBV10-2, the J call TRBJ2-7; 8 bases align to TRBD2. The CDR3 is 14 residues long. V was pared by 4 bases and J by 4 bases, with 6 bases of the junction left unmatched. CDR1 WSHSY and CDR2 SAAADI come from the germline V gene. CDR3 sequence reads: CASSVGAGDYEQYF. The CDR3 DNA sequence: TGCGCCAGCAGTGTCGGAGCGGGGGATTACGAGCAGTACTTC.

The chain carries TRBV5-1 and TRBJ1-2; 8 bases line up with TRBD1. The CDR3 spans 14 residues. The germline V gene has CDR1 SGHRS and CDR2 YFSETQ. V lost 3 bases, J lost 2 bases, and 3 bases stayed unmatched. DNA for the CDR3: TGCGCCAGCAGCTCGGACAGGGAAAACTATGGCTACACCTTC. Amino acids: CASSSDRENYGYTF.

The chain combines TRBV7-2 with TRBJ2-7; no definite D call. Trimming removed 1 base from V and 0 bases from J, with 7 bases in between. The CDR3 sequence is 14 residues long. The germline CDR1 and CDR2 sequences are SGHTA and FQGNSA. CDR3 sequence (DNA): TGTGCCAGCAGCTTAGACTGGGACTCCTACGAGCAGTACTTC. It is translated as CASSLDWDSYEQYF. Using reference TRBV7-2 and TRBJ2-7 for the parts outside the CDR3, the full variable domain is GAGVSQSPSNKVTEKGKDVELRCDPISGHTALYWYRQSLGQGLEFLIYFQGNSAPDKSGLPSDRFSAERTGGSVSTLTIQRTQQEDSAVYLCASSLDWDSYEQYFGPGTRLTVT.

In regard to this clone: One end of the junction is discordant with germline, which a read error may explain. The CDR3 sequence is CASSAGTSGRAVLVNGQFF. In DNA form, the CDR3 reads TGTGCCAGCAGCGCCGGGACTAGCGGGAGGGCCGTTTTAGTAAATGGGCAGTTCTTC. The chain employs TRBV9 and TRBJ2-1; 16 positions agree with TRBD2. This CDR3 has 19 residues. Germline V gene data show CDR1 as SGDLS and CDR2 as YYNGEE.

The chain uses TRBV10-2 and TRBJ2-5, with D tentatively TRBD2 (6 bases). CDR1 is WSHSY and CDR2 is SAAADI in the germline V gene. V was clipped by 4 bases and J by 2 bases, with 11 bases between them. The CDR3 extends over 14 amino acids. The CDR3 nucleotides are TGCGCCAGCAGTGGAGGGACTTATCAAGAGACCCAGTACTTC. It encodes CASSGGTYQETQYF.

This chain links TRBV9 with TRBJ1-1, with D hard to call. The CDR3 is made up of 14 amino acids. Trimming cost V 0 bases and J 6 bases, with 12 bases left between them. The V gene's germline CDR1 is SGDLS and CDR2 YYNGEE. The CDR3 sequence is CASSVEENFAEAFF. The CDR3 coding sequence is TGTGCCAGCAGCGTAGAAGAGAATTTCGCTGAAGCTTTCTTT.

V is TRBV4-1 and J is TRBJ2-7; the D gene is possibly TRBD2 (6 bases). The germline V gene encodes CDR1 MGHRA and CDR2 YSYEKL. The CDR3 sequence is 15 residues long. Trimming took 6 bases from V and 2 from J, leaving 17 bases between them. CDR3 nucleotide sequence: TGCGCCAGCAGGGAGAGGGACTTGCCTACCTACGAGCAGTACTTC. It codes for CASRERDLPTYEQYF.